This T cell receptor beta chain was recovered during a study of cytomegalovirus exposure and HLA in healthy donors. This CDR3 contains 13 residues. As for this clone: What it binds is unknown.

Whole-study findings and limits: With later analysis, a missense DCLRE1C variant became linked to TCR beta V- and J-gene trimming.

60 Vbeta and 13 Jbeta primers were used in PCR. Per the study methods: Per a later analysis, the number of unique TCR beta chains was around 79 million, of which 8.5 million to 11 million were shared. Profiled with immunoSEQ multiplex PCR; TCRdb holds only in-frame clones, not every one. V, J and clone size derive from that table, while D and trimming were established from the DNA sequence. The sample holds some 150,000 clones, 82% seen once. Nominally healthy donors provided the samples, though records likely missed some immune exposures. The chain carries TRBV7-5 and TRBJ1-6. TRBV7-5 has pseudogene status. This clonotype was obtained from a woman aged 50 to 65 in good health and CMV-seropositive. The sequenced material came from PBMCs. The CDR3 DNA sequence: TGTGCCAGAAGCGTAGGCGGTAATTCACCCCTCCACTTT. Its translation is CARSVGGNSPLHF.